Listed below are T cell receptor beta chains from one sample, sequenced in a study of beta chain features in type 1 diabetes. Generated by immunoSEQ multiplex PCR, the TCRdb table keeps only in-frame clones and is missing some. Among around 430,000 clones listed, around 30% were seen once. The sequenced sample consisted of naive CD4+ T cells from blood. These receptors were taken from a man between 18 and 29 years old in good health. The CDR3 runs from the conserved cysteine through the conserved F or W. A D gene is named only where the DNA matches it firmly. Expanded clones get a size class; other rows say once, few or many, or leave the size out.

j_gene	abundance	d_gene	v_gene	CDR3aa	CDR3nt
TRBJ1-1	few	-	TRBV27	CASTHIGGRGTEAFF	TGTGCCAGCACCCATATAGGGGGTCGGGGCACTGAAGCTTTCTTT
TRBJ1-3	-	-	TRBV9	CASSGQISGNTIYF	TGTGCCAGCAGCGGACAGATCTCTGGAAACACCATATATTTT
TRBJ2-2	-	-	TRBV7-2	CASSLFSGSGGELFF	TGTGCCAGCAGCTTGTTTAGCGGTTCTGGCGGGGAGCTGTTTTTT
TRBJ2-1	-	TRBD1	TRBV4-1	CASSRAGQGINEQFF	TGCGCCAGCAGCCGGGCAGGACAGGGGATAAATGAGCAGTTCTTC
TRBJ2-2	few	-	TRBV29-1	CSVPSNYSATGELFF	TGCAGCGTCCCCTCGAATTACTCGGCCACCGGGGAGCTGTTTTTT
TRBJ2-6	few	TRBD1	TRBV30	CAWSVTGGSGANVLTF	TGTGCCTGGAGTGTAACAGGGGGCTCTGGGGCCAACGTCCTGACTTTC
TRBJ2-7	-	-	TRBV5-1	CASSLASLSYEQYF	TGCGCCAGCAGCCTCGCCAGTCTGTCCTACGAGCAGTACTTC
TRBJ2-1	-	-	TRBV6-5	CASSTDKPLTMKQFF	TGTGCCAGCAGTACGGACAAACCGCTTACAATGAAGCAGTTCTTC
TRBJ1-5	-	-	TRBV30	CAWSLRRSNQPQHF	TGTGCCTGGAGTTTAAGGCGAAGCAATCAGCCCCAGCATTTT
TRBJ2-6	few	-	TRBV7-2	CAMSASGANVLTF	TGTGCCATGAGTGCCTCTGGGGCCAACGTCCTGACTTTC
TRBJ2-7	-	-	TRBV15	CATSRDGSFNYEQYF	TGTGCCACCAGCAGAGATGGCAGTTTTAACTACGAGCAGTACTTC
TRBJ1-5	-	-	TRBV4-1	CASSQDRGNNQPQHF	TGCGCCAGCAGTCAAGATCGGGGTAACAATCAGCCCCAGCATTTT
TRBJ2-7	-	-	TRBV7-8	CASSLEGGGIGEQYF	TGTGCCAGCAGCTTAGAAGGTGGGGGAATAGGCGAGCAGTACTTC
TRBJ2-1	few	-	TRBV4-3	CASSQDNLALYNEQFF	TGCGCCAGCAGCCAAGATAACCTAGCGCTCTACAATGAGCAGTTCTTC
TRBJ1-4	few	TRBD1	TRBV7-9	CASSFRGQGNEKLFF	TGTGCCAGCAGCTTCCGAGGACAGGGAAATGAAAAACTGTTTTTT
TRBJ2-1	-	-	TRBV7-6	CASSLGGGAYNEQFF	TGTGCCAGCAGCTTAGGAGGGGGAGCCTACAATGAGCAGTTCTTC
TRBJ2-3	-	-	TRBV29-1	CSVEAGTFTDTQYF	TGCAGCGTTGAAGCCGGGACTTTCACAGATACGCAGTATTTT
TRBJ2-3	few	-	TRBV9	CASSVDVDTQYF	TGTGCCAGCAGCGTAGATGTAGATACGCAGTATTTT
TRBJ2-5	-	-	TRBV11-1	CAISRGLGETQYF	TGTGCCATCTCGCGGGGTCTCGGGGAGACCCAGTACTTC
TRBJ2-6	-	-	TRBV30	CAWSQGAPGANVLTF	TGTGCCTGGAGTCAAGGGGCGCCTGGGGCCAACGTCCTGACTTTC
TRBJ1-2	-	-	TRBV7-2	CASSLGYDYGYTF	TGTGCCAGCAGCTTAGGGTACGACTATGGCTACACCTTC
TRBJ2-1	few	-	TRBV30	CAWSSGRSYNEQFF	TGTGCCTGGAGTTCAGGCCGCTCCTACAATGAGCAGTTCTTC
TRBJ2-7	-	TRBD1	TRBV5-1	CASSLVDRVEQYF	TGCGCCAGCAGCTTGGTGGACAGGGTTGAGCAGTACTTC
TRBJ1-4	-	TRBD1	TRBV13	CASSPNRGMEKLFF	TGTGCCAGCAGCCCAAACAGGGGGATGGAAAAACTGTTTTTT
TRBJ2-5	-	-	TRBV6-1	CASRGQETQYF	TGTGCCAGCAGGGGTCAAGAGACCCAGTACTTC
TRBJ1-5	-	-	TRBV6-1	CASSESGRRNQPQHF	TGTGCCAGCAGTGAATCAGGGAGGCGGAATCAGCCCCAGCATTTT
TRBJ2-5	-	TRBD2	TRBV9	CASGGGSGTETQYF	TGTGCCAGCGGCGGTGGTAGCGGGACTGAGACCCAGTACTTC
TRBJ2-1	-	TRBD2	TRBV5-6	CASSLGLADEQFF	TGTGCCAGCAGCTTGGGACTAGCCGATGAGCAGTTCTTC
TRBJ2-7	few	-	TRBV5-1	CASSLGGDEQYF	TGCGCCAGCAGCTTGGGAGGGGACGAGCAGTACTTC
TRBJ2-1	-	-	TRBV28	CASSSASNEQFF	TGTGCCAGCAGTTCCGCTAGCAATGAGCAGTTCTTC
TRBJ1-4	-	-	TRBV18	CASSLDWSEKLFF	TGTGCCAGCTCACTGGACTGGAGTGAAAAACTGTTTTTT
TRBJ2-1	-	TRBD2	TRBV5-6	CASSSAGGPPNEQFF	TGTGCCAGCAGCTCAGCGGGAGGGCCTCCCAATGAGCAGTTCTTC
TRBJ2-1	few	-	TRBV29-1	CSVEMWGSSMVETYNEQFF	TGCAGCGTTGAAATGTGGGGTAGCTCAATGGTGGAAACCTACAATGAGCAGTTCTTC
TRBJ2-2	-	-	TRBV10-3	CAIRNTGELFF	TGTGCCATCAGGAACACCGGGGAGCTGTTTTTT
TRBJ2-3	-	-	TRBV2	CASNREMGTDTQYF	TGTGCCAGCAACCGGGAGATGGGCACAGATACGCAGTATTTT
TRBJ2-1	-	TRBD2	TRBV6-1	CASRNLAGGDNEQFF	TGTGCCAGCAGAAACCTAGCGGGAGGGGACAATGAGCAGTTCTTC
TRBJ2-2	few	TRBD2	TRBV10-3	CAISETGGSGELFF	TGTGCCATCAGTGAAACGGGAGGCTCCGGGGAGCTGTTTTTT
TRBJ2-2	-	-	TRBV30	CAGAQANTGELFF	TGTGCCGGTGCACAGGCGAACACCGGGGAGCTGTTTTTT